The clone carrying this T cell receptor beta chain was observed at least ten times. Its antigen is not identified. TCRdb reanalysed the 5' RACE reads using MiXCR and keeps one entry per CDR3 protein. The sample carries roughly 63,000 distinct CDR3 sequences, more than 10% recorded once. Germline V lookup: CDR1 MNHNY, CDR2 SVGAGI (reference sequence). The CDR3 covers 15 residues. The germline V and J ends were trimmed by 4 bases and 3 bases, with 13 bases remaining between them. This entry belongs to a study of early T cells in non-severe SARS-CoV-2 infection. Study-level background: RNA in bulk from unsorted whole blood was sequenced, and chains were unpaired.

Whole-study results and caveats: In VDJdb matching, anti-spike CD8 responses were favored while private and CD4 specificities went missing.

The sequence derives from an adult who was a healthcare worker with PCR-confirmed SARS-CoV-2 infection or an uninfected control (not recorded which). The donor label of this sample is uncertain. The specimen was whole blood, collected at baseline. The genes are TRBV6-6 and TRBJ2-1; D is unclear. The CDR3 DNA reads TGTGCCAGCAGTTCCCCGGACCGAGGCTACAATGAGCAGTTCTTC. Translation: CASSSPDRGYNEQFF.